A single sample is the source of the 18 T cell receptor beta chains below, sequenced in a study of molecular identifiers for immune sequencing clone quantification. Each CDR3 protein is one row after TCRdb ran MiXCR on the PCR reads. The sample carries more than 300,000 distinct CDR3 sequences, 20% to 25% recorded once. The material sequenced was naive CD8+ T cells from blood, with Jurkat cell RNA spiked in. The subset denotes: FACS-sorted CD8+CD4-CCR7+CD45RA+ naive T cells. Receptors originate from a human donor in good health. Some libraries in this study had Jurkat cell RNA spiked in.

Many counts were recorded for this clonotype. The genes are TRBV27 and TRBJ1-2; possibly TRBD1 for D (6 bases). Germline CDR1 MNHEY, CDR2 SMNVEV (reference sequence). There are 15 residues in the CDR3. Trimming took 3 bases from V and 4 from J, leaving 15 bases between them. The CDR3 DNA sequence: TGTGCCAGCAGTTTCAATGGAGGGGGGCTCTATGGCTACACCTTC. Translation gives CASSFNGGGLYGYTF.

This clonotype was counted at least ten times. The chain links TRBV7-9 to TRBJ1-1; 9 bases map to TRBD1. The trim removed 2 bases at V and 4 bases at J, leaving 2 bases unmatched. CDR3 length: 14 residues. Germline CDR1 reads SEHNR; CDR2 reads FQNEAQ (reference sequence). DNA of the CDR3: TGTGCCAGCAGCTTAAACAGGGGGCTCACTGAAGCTTTCTTT. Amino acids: CASSLNRGLTEAFF.

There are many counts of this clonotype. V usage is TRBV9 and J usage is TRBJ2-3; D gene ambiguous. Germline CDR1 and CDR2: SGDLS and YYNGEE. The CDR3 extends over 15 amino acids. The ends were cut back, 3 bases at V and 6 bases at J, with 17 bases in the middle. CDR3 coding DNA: TGTGCCAGCAGCGAGGGCGGAACCTTTCCCGATACGCAGTATTTT. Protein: CASSEGGTFPDTQYF.

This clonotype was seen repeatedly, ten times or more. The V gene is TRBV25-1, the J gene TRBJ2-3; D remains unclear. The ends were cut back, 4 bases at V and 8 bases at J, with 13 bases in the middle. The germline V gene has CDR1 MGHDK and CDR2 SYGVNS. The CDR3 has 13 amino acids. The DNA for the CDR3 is TGTGCCAGCAGTGTGGACCCGCCCGGTACGCAGTATTTT. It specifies CASSVDPPGTQYF. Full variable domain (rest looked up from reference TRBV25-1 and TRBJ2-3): EADIYQTPRYLVIGTGKKITLECSQTMGHDKMYWYQQDPGMELHLIHYSYGVNSTEKGDLSSESTVSRIRTEHFPLTLESARPSHTSQYLCASSVDPPGTQYFGPGTRLTVL.

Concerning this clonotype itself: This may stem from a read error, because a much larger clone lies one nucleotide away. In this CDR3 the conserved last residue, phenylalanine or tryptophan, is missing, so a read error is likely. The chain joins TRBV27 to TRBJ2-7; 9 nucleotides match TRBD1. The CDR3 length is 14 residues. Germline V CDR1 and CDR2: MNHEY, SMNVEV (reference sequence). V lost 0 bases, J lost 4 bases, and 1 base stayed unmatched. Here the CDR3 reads CASSLSDRGYEQYL. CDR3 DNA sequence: TGTGCCAGCAGTTTATCGGACAGGGGATACGAGCAGTACCTC.

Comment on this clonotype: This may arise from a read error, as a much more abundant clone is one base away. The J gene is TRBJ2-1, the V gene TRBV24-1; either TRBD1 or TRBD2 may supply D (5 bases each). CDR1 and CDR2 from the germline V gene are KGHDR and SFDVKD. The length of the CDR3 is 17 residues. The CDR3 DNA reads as TGTGCCACCTCTCAACCCAATTGGTCGGGACCTTACAGTGAGCAGTTCTTC. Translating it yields CATSQPNWSGPYSEQFF.

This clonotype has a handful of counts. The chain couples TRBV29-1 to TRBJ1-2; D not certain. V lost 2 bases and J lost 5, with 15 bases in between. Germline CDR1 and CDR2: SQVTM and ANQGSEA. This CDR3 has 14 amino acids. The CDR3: CSVEPHSTPYGYTF. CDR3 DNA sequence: TGCAGCGTTGAACCCCACAGTACCCCTTATGGCTACACCTTC.

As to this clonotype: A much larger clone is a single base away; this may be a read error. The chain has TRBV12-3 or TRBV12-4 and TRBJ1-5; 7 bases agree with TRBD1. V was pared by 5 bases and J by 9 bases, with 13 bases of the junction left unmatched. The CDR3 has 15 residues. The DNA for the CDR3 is TGTGCCAGCAGTCAATTCCGGGACAGTTATCGGCCCCAGCATTTT. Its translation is CASSQFRDSYRPQHF.

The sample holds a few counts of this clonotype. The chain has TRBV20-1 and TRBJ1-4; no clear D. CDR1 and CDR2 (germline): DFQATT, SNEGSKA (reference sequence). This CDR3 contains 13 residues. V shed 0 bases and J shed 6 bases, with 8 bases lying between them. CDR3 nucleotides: TGCAGTGCTAGAGAGACACCTTATGAAAAACTGTTTTTT. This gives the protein CSARETPYEKLFF.

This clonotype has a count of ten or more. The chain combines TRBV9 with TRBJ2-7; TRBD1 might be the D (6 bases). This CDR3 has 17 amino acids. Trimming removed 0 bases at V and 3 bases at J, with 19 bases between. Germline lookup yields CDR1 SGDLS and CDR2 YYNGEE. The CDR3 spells CASSVEGEWGPGYEQYF. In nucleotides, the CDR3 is TGTGCCAGCAGCGTAGAGGGGGAGTGGGGGCCGGGCTACGAGCAGTACTTC.

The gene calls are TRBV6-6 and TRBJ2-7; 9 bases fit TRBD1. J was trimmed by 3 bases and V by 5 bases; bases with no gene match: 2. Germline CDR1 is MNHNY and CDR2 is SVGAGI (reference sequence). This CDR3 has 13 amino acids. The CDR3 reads CASSTTGGYEQYF. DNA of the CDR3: TGTGCCAGCAGTACGACAGGGGGCTACGAGCAGTACTTC.

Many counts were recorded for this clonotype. CDR3 sequence: CASSQGLRLETQYF. CDR3 nucleotides: TGCGCCAGCAGCCAAGGACTTCGACTAGAGACCCAGTACTTC. V gene TRBV4-3 combines with J gene TRBJ2-5, with no clear D. Germline V gene lookup returns CDR1 LGHNA and CDR2 YSLEER. Trimming left V 1 base short and J 4 bases short, with 10 bases between. The CDR3 consists of 14 residues.

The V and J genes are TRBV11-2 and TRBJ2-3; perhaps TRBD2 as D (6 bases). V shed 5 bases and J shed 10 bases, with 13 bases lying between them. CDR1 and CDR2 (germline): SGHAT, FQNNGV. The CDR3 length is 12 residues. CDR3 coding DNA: TGTGCCAGCAGCCCAGCCGGGACTCCGCAGTATTTT. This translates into CASSPAGTPQYF. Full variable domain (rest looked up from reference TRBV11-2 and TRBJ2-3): EAGVAQSPRYKIIEKRQSVAFWCNPISGHATLYWYQQILGQGPKLLIQFQNNGVVDDSQLPKDRFSAERLKGVDSTLKIQPAKLEDSAVYLCASSPAGTPQYFGPGTRLTVL.

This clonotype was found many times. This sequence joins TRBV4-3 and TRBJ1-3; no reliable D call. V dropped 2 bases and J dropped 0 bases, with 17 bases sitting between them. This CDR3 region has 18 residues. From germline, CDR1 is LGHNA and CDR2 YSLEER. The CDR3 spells CASSQQLLALSSGNTIYF. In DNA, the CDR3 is TGCGCCAGCAGCCAACAGTTATTGGCACTGAGCTCTGGAAACACCATATATTTT.

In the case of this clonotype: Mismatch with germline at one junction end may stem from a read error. The CDR3 loop is CASSYHPGTVTEELFF. For the CDR3, the DNA is TGTGCCAGCAGTTACCACCCCGGGACAGTCACCGAGGAGCTGTTTTTT. This chain connects TRBV6-2 or TRBV6-3 to TRBJ2-2, with 7 bases fitting TRBD1. Looked up from germline, CDR1 is MNHEY and CDR2 is SVGEGT. The CDR3 sequence is 16 residues long.

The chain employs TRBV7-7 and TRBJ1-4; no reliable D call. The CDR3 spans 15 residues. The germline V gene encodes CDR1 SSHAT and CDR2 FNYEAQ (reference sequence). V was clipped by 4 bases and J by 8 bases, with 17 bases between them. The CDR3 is CASSSTPGQGEKLFF. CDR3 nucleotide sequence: TGTGCCAGCAGCTCCACACCCGGCCAAGGGGAAAAACTGTTTTTT.

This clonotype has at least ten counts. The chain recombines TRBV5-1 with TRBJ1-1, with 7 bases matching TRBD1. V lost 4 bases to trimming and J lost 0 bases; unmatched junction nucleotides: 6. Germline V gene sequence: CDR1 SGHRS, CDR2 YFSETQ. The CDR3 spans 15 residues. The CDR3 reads CASSMGQSMNTEAFF. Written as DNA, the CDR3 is TGCGCCAGCAGCATGGGACAGTCGATGAACACTGAAGCTTTCTTT.

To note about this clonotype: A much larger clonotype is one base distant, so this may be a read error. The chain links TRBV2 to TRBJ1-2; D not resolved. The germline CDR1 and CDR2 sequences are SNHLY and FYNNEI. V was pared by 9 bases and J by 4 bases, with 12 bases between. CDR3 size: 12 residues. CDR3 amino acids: CARSATVYGYTF. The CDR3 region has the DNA TGTGCCAGATCGGCCACAGTCTATGGCTACACCTTC.